This T cell receptor (beta chain) appears in the sequencing data of a study of T cell repertoires in cytomegalovirus infection. Turning to the study itself: Matching HLA type and CMV infection were both indicated by public TCR beta signatures.

The CDR3 extends over 15 amino acids. Germline V gene lookup returns CDR1 MDHEN and CDR2 SYDVKM. V was cut by 6 bases and J by 1 base, with 15 bases left in between. As regards this clonotype: What it binds is unknown.

MiXCR, run by TCRdb on the reads, gives a single entry per CDR3 protein. The sample has approximately 180,000 distinct CDR3 sequences; 8% to 10% are singletons. Whole-study results and caveats: Pooled public TCR beta family frequency picked out CMV carriers with the relevant HLA. Across the ex vivo response, the dominant clonotypes were HLA-C-restricted CMV-specific TCR beta clonotypes.

The TCR comes from a human donor in good health (CMV status not recorded). Some clones in this sample may be carry-over from other donors' samples. The V call is TRBV28, the J call TRBJ1-1; perhaps TRBD1 as D (5 bases). Sequences were obtained from PBMCs. The CDR3 protein is CASSFTPQGNTEAFF. CDR3 nucleotides: TGTGCCAGCAGCTTTACCCCCCAGGGGAACACTGAAGCTTTCTTT.